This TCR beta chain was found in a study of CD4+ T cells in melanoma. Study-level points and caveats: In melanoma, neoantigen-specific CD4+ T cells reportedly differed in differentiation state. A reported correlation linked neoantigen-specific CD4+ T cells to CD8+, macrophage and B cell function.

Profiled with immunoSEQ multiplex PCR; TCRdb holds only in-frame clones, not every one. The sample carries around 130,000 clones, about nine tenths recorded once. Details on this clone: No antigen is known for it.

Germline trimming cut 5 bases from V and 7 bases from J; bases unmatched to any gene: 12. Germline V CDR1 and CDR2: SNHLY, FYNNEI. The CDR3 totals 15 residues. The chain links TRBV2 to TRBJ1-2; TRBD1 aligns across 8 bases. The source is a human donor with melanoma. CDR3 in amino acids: CASSSLDRALVGYTF. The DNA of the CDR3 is TGTGCCAGCAGTTCGCTGGACAGGGCCCTGGTTGGCTACACCTTC.